These T cell receptor beta chains were read from a single sample in a study of post-analysis software for immune sequencing data. TCRdb analysed the PCR reads with MiXCR anew, one entry per CDR3 protein. This table has about 430,000 distinct CDR3 sequences, 35% to 45% appearing once. The sample consisted of blood. The receptors shown here come from a girl between 2 and 10 years old with multiple sclerosis. Both conserved end residues are part of each CDR3. The D gene is left open where the match is weak. Clone size is stated in some rows and not others, as once, few, many or a class when expanded.

size | D | J | V | DNA | CDR3
- | - | TRBJ2-7 | TRBV3-1 | TGTGCCAGCAGCCATTCCCCTTTTGGGAAACCCTACGAGCAGTACTTC | CASSHSPFGKPYEQYF
- | TRBD1 | TRBJ1-6 | TRBV28 | TGTGCCAGCAGTTTCGGAACAGGGGCCGATAATTCACCCCTCCACTTT | CASSFGTGADNSPLHF
- | - | TRBJ1-2 | TRBV10-3 | TGTGCCATCAGTGACTACTTAACAGGTCGTTCGGGCTACACCTTC | CAISDYLTGRSGYTF
few | - | TRBJ1-2 | TRBV6-5 | TGTGCCAGCAGGCAGACAGGAGCTAACTATGGCTACACCTTC | CASRQTGANYGYTF
few | - | TRBJ2-1 | TRBV28 | TGTGCCAGCAGTTCCGGGACAAGATACAATGAGCAGTTCTTC | CASSSGTRYNEQFF
- | TRBD1 | TRBJ2-1 | TRBV6-6 | TGTGCCAGCAGTATTACAGGACAGGGATTCGACAATGAGCAGTTCTTC | CASSITGQGFDNEQFF
- | - | TRBJ1-4 | TRBV11-2 | TGTGCCAGCACCTTGTACCCGGGGTCTGAAAAACTGTTTTTT | CASTLYPGSEKLFF
- | - | TRBJ2-7 | TRBV12-3/TRBV12-4 | TGTGCCAGCAGTTCTGGCTTCTACTCCTACGAGCAGTACTTC | CASSSGFYSYEQYF
- | - | TRBJ1-4 | TRBV6-5 | TGTGCCAGCAGTTATTTCAATGAGGCCGGTGGAAAACTGTTTTTT | CASSYFNEAGGKLFF
few | TRBD2 | TRBJ2-2 | TRBV10-3 | TGTGCCATCAGGAAGGGGAGGGACACCGGGGAGCTGTTTTTT | CAIRKGRDTGELFF
- | TRBD2 | TRBJ2-7 | TRBV6-6 | TGTGCCAGCACTCCCCAGCGGGGGGTGGCCTACGAGCAGTACTTC | CASTPQRGVAYEQYF
- | TRBD1 | TRBJ2-4 | TRBV4-3 | TGCGCCAGCAGCCAAGATCGTGGACAGGGTGGGGACATTCAGTACTTC | CASSQDRGQGGDIQYF
- | - | TRBJ2-4 | TRBV29-1 | TGCAGCGTTGAAAGGATCCCCCGGGATACGGGCAACATTCAGTACTTC | CSVERIPRDTGNIQYF
- | - | TRBJ2-2 | TRBV6-5 | TGTGCCAGCAGTTACTCGAAGGGCTTGGGATCAACGAACACCGGGGAGCTGTTTTTT | CASSYSKGLGSTNTGELFF
- | - | TRBJ1-4 | TRBV9 | TGTGCCAGCAGCGTGGGAGGAAGGAGCGAAAAACTGTTTTTT | CASSVGGRSEKLFF
- | - | TRBJ2-5 | TRBV10-3 | TGTGCCATCAGTGAGTCCATGCGGGGAGGAGAGACCCAGTACTTC | CAISESMRGGETQYF
few | - | TRBJ1-2 | TRBV28 | TGTGCCAGCAGTGCCCTCGACAGCTCCTCTAACTATGGCTACACCTTC | CASSALDSSSNYGYTF
- | TRBD1 | TRBJ1-2 | TRBV20-1 | TGCAGTGCCCTCCACCGGGACAGGGGGGACTATGGCTACACCTTC | CSALHRDRGDYGYTF
- | - | TRBJ1-2 | TRBV3-1 | TGTGCCAGCAGCCAAGGCATCGGGACTGGCTACACCTTC | CASSQGIGTGYTF
- | TRBD1 | TRBJ1-5 | TRBV29-1 | TGCAGCGTTGCTGCGACAGGGAATCAGCCCCAGCATTTT | CSVAATGNQPQHF
- | - | TRBJ2-7 | TRBV20-1 | TGCAGTGCTAAGCGATACTCCTACGAGCAGTACTTC | CSAKRYSYEQYF
few | - | TRBJ2-7 | TRBV29-1 | TGCAGCGTTGAAGACAGGGTGAATGGCTACGAGCAGTACTTC | CSVEDRVNGYEQYF
- | - | TRBJ2-7 | TRBV6-5 | TGTGCCAGCAGTCTCCGGGACCGCTACGAGCAGTACTTC | CASSLRDRYEQYF
- | - | TRBJ1-2 | TRBV12-3/TRBV12-4 | TGTGCCAGCAGTTTGTTCAGACAAGGGCGGAATGGCTACACCTTC | CASSLFRQGRNGYTF
many | TRBD1 | TRBJ2-5 | TRBV20-1 | TGCAGTGCGACCCGACAGGGGACCCAAGAGACCCAGTACTTC | CSATRQGTQETQYF
- | - | TRBJ2-7 | TRBV5-5 | TGTGCCAGCAGCCGGGACTGGGGACGGAACGAGCAGTACTTC | CASSRDWGRNEQYF
- | TRBD1 | TRBJ1-1 | TRBV29-1 | TGCAGCGCTTCCAGGGGGGTGAACACTGAAGCTTTCTTT | CSASRGVNTEAFF
- | - | TRBJ2-1 | TRBV28 | TGTGCCAGCAGTCCACCAGGGGATGGCGAGCAGTTCTTC | CASSPPGDGEQFF
few | - | TRBJ1-2 | TRBV20-1 | TGCAGTGCTAGAGGTCCGACAGGCCTCTATGGCTACACCTTC | CSARGPTGLYGYTF
few | TRBD2 | TRBJ2-1 | TRBV7-6 | TGTGCCAGCAGCTTAGGCCACTCGAGCTTAGCGGGGGGGTCGAGGCCCTACAATGAGCAGTTCTTC | CASSLGHSSLAGGSRPYNEQFF
- | - | TRBJ1-5 | TRBV28 | TGTGCCAGCAAATTGACCCGTTATAGCAATCAGCCCCAGCATTTT | CASKLTRYSNQPQHF
- | - | TRBJ2-1 | TRBV4-1 | TGCGCCAGCAGCCAAGGCACATGGAGTGACCATGAGCAGTTCTTC | CASSQGTWSDHEQFF
- | TRBD2 | TRBJ2-7 | TRBV7-8 | TGTGCCAGCAGCTTAGACTCTAGCGGATCCTACGAGCAGTACTTC | CASSLDSSGSYEQYF
once | - | TRBJ2-5 | TRBV3-1 | TGTGCCAGCAGCCAAGATCATAGGACGGAAGAGACCCAGTACTTC | CASSQDHRTEETQYF
- | TRBD2 | TRBJ2-5 | TRBV12-3/TRBV12-4 | TGTGCCAGCAGTTTCTTTCCAGCGGGAGGGGAGACCCAGTACTTC | CASSFFPAGGETQYF
- | - | TRBJ1-4 | TRBV4-1 | TGCGCCAGCAGCCAAGGTAACGGCGAGCACGAAAAACGGTTTTTT | CASSQGNGEHEKRFF
- | TRBD2 | TRBJ2-1 | TRBV5-6 | TGTGCCAGCAGCCCCGGGACTAGCGGAAACAATGAGCAGTTCTTC | CASSPGTSGNNEQFF
- | - | TRBJ2-4 | TRBV5-1 | TGCGCCAGCAGCGACCAGGGACGGGGATCGTACGGGCAGTACTTC | CASSDQGRGSYGQYF
- | - | TRBJ2-5 | TRBV7-2 | TGTGCCAGCAGCTTAGTAGGGGAGATCCAGTACTTC | CASSLVGEIQYF
- | - | TRBJ2-3 | TRBV28 | TGTGCCAGCAGACGCTCCACCGGGACCTCCACAGATACGCAGTATTTT | CASRRSTGTSTDTQYF
- | TRBD1 | TRBJ2-1 | TRBV4-3 | TGCGCCAGCAGCCAAGACAGGGACAGGGGGTCCTACAATGAGCAGTTCTTC | CASSQDRDRGSYNEQFF